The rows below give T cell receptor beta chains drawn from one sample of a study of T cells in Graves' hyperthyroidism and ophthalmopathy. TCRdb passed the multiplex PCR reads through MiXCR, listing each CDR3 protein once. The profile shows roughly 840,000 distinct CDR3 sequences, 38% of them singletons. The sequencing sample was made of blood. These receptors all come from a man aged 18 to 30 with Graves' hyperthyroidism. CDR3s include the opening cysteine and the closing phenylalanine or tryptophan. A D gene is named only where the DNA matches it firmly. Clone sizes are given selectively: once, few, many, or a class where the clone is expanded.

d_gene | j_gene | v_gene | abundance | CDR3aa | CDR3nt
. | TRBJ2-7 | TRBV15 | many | CATSSGSPSGEQYF | TGTGCCACCAGCAGCGGGAGCCCCTCCGGCGAGCAGTACTTC
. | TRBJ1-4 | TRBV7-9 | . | CASSPTGGVYEKLFF | TGTGCCAGCAGTCCTACCGGGGGCGTTTATGAAAAACTGTTTTTT
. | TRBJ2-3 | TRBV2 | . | CASSLQQDLTDTQYF | TGTGCCAGCAGTTTACAACAGGACCTCACAGATACGCAGTATTTT
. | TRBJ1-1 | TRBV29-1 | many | CSVEAGVAFF | TGCAGCGTTGAGGCTGGGGTGGCTTTCTTT
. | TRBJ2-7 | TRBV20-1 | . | CSAFSGISRYEQYF | TGCAGTGCTTTCTCCGGGATCTCGCGCTACGAGCAGTACTTC
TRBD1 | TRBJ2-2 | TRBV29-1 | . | CSAKGRQGGVNTGELFF | TGCAGCGCCAAGGGGCGACAGGGGGGAGTAAACACCGGGGAGCTGTTTTTT
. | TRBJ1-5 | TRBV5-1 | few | CASSVLPNQPQHF | TGCGCCAGCAGCGTGCTACCTAATCAGCCCCAGCATTTT
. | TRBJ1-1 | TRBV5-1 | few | CASTSAPTKNTEAFF | TGCGCCAGCACCTCGGCGCCGACAAAGAACACTGAAGCTTTCTTT
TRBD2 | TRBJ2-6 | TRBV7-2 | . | CASSSLNRLAYSGANVLTF | TGTGCCAGCAGCTCTTTAAATCGACTAGCGTACTCTGGGGCCAACGTCCTGACTTTC
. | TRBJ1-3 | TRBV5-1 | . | CASSAGQSSGNTIYF | TGCGCCAGCAGCGCTGGACAGTCCTCTGGAAACACCATATATTTT
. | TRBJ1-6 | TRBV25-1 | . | CASSEARVRDSSPLHF | TGTGCCAGCAGTGAGGCCAGGGTCAGGGATAGTTCACCCCTCCACTTT
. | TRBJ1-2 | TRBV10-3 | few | CASSEPPWRDYGYTF | TGTGCCAGCAGTGAACCTCCGTGGCGGGACTATGGCTACACCTTC
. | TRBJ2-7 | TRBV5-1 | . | CASSFTANSYEQYF | TGCGCCAGCAGCTTTACAGCGAACTCCTACGAGCAGTACTTC
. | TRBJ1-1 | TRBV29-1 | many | CSVRSEGEAFF | TGCAGCGTTCGGTCAGAAGGTGAAGCTTTCTTT
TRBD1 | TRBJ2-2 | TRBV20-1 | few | CSASTGTGPTGELFF | TGCAGTGCTTCGACCGGGACAGGGCCTACCGGGGAGCTGTTTTTT